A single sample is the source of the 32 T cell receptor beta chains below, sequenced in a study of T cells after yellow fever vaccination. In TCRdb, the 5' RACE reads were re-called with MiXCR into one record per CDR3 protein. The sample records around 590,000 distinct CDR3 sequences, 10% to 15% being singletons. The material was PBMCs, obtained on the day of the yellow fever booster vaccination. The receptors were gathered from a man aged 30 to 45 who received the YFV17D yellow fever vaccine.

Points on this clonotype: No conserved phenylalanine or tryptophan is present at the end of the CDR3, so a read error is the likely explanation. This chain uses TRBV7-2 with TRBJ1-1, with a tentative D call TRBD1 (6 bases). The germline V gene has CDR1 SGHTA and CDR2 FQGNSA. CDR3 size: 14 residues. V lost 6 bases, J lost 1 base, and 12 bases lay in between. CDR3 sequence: CASRGLGGNTEAFL. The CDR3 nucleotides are TGTGCCAGCAGGGGGTTAGGGGGGAACACTGAAGCTTTCCTT.

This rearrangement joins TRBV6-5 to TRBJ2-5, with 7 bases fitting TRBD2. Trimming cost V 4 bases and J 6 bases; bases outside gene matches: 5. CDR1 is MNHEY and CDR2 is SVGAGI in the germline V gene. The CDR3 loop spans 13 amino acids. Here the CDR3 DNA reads TGTGCCAGCAGTTCCGGGACTATGAAGACCCAGTACTTC. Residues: CASSSGTMKTQYF.

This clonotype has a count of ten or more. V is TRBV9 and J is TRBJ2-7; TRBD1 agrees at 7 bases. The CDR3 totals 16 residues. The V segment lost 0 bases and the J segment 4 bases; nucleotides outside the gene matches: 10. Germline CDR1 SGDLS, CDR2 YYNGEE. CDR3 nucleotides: TGTGCCAGCAGCGTAGAACGGCAGGGGGTGAGGTACGAGCAGTACTTC. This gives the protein CASSVERQGVRYEQYF.

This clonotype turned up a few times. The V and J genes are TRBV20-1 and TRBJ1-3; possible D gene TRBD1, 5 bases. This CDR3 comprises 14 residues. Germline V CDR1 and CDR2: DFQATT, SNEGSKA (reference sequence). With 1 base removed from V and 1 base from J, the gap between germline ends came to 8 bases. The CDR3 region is CSARGGVSGNTIYF. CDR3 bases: TGCAGTGCTAGAGGGGGCGTTTCTGGAAACACCATATATTTT.

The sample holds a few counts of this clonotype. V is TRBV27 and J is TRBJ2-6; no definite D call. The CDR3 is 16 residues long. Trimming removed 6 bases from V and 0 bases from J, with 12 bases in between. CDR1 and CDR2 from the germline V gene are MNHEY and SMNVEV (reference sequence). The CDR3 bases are TGTGCCAGCAGCGCTATGCAGGCCTCTGGGGCCAACGTCCTGACTTTC. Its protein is CASSAMQASGANVLTF.

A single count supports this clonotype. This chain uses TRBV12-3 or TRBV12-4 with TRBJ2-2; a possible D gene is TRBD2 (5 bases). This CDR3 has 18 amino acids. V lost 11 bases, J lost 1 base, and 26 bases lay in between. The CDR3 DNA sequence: TGTGCCCTCAGCTTCGGGATAGGAAGGACTGTGAACACCGGGGAGCTGTTTTTT. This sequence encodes CALSFGIGRTVNTGELFF.

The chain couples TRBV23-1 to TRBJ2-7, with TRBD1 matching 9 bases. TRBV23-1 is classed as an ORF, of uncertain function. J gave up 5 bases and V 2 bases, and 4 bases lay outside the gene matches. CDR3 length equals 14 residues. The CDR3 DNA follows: TGCGCCAGCAGTCAAGGGGACAGGGAGCACGAGCAGTACTTC. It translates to CASSQGDREHEQYF.

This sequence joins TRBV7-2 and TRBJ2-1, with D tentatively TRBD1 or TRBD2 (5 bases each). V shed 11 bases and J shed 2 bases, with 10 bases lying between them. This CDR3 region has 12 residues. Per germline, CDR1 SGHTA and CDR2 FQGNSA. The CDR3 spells CALQGAYNEQFF. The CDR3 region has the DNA TGTGCCCTGCAGGGAGCCTACAATGAGCAGTTCTTC.

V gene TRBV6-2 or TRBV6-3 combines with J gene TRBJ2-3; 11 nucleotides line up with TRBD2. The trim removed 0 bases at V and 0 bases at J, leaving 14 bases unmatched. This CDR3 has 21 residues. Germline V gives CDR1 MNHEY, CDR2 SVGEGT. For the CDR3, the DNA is TGTGCCAGCAGTTACTCGGCTAGCGGGAGGCCCGATCAAGCGAGCACAGATACGCAGTATTTT. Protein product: CASSYSASGRPDQASTDTQYF.

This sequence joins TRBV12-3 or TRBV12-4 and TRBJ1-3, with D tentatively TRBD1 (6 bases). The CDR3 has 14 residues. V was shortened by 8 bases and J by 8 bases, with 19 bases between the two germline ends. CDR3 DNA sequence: TGTGCCAGCTGCCTTGAGGGGGATTTCGACACCATATATTTT. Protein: CASCLEGDFDTIYF.

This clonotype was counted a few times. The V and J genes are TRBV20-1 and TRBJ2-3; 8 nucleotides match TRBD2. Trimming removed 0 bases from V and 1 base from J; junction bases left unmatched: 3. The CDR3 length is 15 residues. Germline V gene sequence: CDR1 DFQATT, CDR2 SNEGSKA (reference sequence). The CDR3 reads CSARDSGRGTDTQYF. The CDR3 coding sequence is TGCAGTGCTAGAGATTCCGGGAGGGGCACAGATACGCAGTATTTT.

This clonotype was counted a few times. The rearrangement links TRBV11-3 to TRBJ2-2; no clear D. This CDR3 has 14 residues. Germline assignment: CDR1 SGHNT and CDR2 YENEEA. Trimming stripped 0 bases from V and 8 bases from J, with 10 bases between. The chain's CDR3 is CASSLDRALGELFF. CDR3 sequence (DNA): TGTGCCAGCAGCTTAGATCGGGCACTTGGGGAGCTGTTTTTT.

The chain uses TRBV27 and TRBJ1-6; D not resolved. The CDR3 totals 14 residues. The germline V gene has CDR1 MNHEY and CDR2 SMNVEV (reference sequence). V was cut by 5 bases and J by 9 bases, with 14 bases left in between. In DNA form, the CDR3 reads TGTGCCAGCAGTCAAACCGGGGAGCGTTCACCCCTCCACTTT. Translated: CASSQTGERSPLHF.

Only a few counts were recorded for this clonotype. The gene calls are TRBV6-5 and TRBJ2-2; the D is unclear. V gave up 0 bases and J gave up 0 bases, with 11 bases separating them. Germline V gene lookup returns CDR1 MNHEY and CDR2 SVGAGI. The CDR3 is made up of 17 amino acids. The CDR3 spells CASSYSFFSANTGELFF. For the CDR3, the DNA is TGTGCCAGCAGTTACTCGTTTTTCTCTGCGAACACCGGGGAGCTGTTTTTT.

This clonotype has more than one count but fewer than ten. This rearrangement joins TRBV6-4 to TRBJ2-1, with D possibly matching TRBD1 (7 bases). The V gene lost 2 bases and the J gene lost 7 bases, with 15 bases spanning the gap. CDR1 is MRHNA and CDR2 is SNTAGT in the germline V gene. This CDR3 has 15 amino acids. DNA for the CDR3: TGTGCCAGCAGTGACAGGGACTCAGGGGGGAATGAGCAGTTCTTC. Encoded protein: CASSDRDSGGNEQFF.

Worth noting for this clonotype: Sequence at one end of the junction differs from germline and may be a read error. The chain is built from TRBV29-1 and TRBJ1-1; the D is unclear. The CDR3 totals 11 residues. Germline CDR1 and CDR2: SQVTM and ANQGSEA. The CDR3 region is CSVGGNTEAYF. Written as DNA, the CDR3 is TGCAGCGTCGGAGGGAACACTGAAGCTTACTTT.

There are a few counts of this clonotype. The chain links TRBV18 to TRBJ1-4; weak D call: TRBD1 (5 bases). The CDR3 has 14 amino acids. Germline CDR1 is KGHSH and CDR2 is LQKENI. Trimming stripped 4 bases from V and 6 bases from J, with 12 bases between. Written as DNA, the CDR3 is TGTGCCAGCTCACTCGGGACCTCGGATGAAAAACTGTTTTTT. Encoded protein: CASSLGTSDEKLFF.

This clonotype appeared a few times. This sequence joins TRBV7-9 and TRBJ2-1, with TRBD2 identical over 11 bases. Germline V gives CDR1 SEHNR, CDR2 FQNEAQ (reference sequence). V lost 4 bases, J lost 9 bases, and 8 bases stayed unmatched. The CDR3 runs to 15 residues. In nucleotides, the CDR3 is TGTGCCAGCAGCTGGATAGCGGGAGGGCCTCTTGAGCAGTTCTTC. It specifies CASSWIAGGPLEQFF.

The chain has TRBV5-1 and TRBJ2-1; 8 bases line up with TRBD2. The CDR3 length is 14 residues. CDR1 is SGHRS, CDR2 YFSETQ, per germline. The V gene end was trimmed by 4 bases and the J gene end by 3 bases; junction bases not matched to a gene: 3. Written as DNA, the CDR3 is TGCGCCAGCAGCCCGGGAGGGGACTACAATGAGCAGTTCTTC. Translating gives CASSPGGDYNEQFF.

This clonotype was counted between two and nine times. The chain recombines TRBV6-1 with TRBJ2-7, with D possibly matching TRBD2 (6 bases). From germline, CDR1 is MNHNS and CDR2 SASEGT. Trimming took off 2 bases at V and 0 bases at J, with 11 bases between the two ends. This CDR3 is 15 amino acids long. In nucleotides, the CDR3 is TGTGCCAGCAGTGAACTAGCGTCTGCCTCCTACGAGCAGTACTTC. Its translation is CASSELASASYEQYF.

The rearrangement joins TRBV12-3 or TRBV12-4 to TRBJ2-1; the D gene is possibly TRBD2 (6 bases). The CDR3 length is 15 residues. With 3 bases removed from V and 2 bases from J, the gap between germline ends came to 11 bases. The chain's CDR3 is CASSFEGGAYNEQFF. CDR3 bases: TGTGCCAGCAGTTTTGAGGGAGGTGCCTACAATGAGCAGTTCTTC.

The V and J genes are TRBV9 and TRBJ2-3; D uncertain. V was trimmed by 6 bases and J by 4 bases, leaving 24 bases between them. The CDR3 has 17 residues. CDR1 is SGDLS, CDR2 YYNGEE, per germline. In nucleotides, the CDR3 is TGTGCCAGCACCAACCTACTCGGCACTGTTCCCCCAGATACGCAGTATTTT. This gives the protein CASTNLLGTVPPDTQYF.

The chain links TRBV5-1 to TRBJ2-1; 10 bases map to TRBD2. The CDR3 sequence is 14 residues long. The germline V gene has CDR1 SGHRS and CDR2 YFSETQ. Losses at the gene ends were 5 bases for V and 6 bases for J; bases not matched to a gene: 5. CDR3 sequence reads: CASRLAGSTNEQFF. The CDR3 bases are TGCGCCAGCAGACTAGCGGGGAGTACCAATGAGCAGTTCTTC.

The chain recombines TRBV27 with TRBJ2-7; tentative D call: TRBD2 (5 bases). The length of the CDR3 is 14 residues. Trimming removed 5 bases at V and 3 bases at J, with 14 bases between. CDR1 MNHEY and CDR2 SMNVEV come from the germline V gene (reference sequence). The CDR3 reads CASSATIAGYEQYF. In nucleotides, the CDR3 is TGTGCCAGCAGTGCAACTATCGCGGGCTACGAGCAGTACTTC.

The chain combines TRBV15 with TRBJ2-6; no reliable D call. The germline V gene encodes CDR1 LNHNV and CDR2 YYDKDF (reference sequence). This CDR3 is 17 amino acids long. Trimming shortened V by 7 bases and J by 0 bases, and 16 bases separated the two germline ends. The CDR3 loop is CATTKSPQDSGANVLTF. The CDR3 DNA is TGTGCCACCACCAAGTCTCCCCAGGACTCTGGGGCCAACGTCCTGACTTTC.

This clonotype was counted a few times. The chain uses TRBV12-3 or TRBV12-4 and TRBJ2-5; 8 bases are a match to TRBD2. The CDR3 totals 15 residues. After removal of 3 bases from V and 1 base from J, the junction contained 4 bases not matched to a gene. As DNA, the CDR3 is TGTGCCAGCAGTTTTGCTAGCGGGTTCCAAGAGACCCAGTACTTC. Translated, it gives CASSFASGFQETQYF.

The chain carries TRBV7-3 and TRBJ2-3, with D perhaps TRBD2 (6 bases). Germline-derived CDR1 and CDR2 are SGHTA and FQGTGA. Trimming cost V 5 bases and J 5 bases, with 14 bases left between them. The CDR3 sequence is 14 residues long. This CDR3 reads CASSKIAVVDTQYF. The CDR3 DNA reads TGTGCCAGCAGCAAAATAGCGGTGGTAGATACGCAGTATTTT. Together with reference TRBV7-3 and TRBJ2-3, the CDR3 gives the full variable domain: GAGVSQTPSNKVTEKGKYVELRCDPISGHTALYWYRQSLGQGPEFLIYFQGTGAADDSGLPNDRFFAVRPEGSVSTLKIQRTERGDSAVYLCASSKIAVVDTQYFGPGTRLTVL.

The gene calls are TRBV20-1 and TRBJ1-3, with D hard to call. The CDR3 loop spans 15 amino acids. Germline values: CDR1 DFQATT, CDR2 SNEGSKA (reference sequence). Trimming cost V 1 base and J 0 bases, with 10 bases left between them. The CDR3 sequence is CSARAPASSGNTIYF. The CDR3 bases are TGCAGTGCTAGAGCCCCCGCCAGCTCTGGAAACACCATATATTTT.

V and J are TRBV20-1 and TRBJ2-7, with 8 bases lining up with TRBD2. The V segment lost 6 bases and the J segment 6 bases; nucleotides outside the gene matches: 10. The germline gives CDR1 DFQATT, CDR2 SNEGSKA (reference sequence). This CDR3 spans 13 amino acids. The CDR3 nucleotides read TGCAGTGCCCAAGCGGGAGTTGTTCTCGAGCAGTACTTC. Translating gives CSAQAGVVLEQYF.

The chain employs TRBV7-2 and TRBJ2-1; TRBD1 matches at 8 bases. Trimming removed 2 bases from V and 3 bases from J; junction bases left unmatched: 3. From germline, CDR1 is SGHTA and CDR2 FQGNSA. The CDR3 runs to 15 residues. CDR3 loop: CASSLRGQDYNEQFF. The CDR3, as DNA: TGTGCCAGCAGCTTAAGGGGACAGGACTACAATGAGCAGTTCTTC.

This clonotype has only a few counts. CDR3 bases: TGCAGTGCTAGACTAACTCATAGCGGCCTCCAAGAGACCCAGTACTTC. Protein product: CSARLTHSGLQETQYF. The chain recombines TRBV20-1 with TRBJ2-5; weak D call: TRBD2 (6 bases). Germline V gene sequence: CDR1 DFQATT, CDR2 SNEGSKA (reference sequence). The CDR3 extends over 16 amino acids. Trimming took 2 bases from V and 1 from J, leaving 17 bases between them.

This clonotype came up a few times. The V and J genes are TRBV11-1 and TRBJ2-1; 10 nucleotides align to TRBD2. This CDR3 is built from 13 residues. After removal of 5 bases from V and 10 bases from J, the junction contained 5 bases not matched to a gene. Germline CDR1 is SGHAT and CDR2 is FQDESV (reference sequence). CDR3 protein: CASSAGLAVEQFF. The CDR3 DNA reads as TGTGCCAGCAGCGCCGGACTAGCGGTCGAGCAGTTCTTC.